The 15 T cell receptor beta chains in this list originate from one sample, sequenced in a study of beta chain features in type 1 diabetes. The entirety of the isolated RNA underwent reverse transcription, so expressed TCRB transcripts were sequenced. Generated by immunoSEQ multiplex PCR, the TCRdb table keeps only in-frame clones and is missing some. The repertoire includes over 300,000 clones, under 8.5% of them detected once, and approximately 0.47% sits in the top ten. Sequencing was carried out using central memory CD4+ T cells from blood. These receptors were taken from a woman aged 18-30 years in good health.

This clone appeared a few times. J is TRBJ1-5 and V is TRBV9, with D perhaps TRBD1 (5 bases). The CDR3 has 15 amino acids. Germline-derived CDR1 and CDR2 are SGDLS and YYNGEE. V dropped 4 bases and J dropped 0 bases, with 11 bases sitting between them. Written as DNA, the CDR3 is TGTGCCAGCAGCCGCGGGGGGTATAGCAATCAGCCCCAGCATTTT. This translates into CASSRGGYSNQPQHF. Together with reference TRBV9 and TRBJ1-5, the CDR3 gives the full variable domain: DSGVTQTPKHLITATGQRVTLRCSPRSGDLSVYWYQQSLDQGLQFLIQYYNGEERAKGNILERFSAQQFPDLHSELNLSSLELGDSALYFCASSRGGYSNQPQHFGDGTRLSIL.

This clone has just a few counts. Other DNA sequences from this sample encode an identical CDR3 as well. The V and J genes are TRBV27 and TRBJ2-7; a weak D match, TRBD2 (5 bases). CDR3 length: 12 residues. V lost 4 bases, J lost 1 base, and 5 bases lay in between. CDR1 and CDR2 from the germline V gene are MNHEY and SMNVEV (reference sequence). In nucleotides, the CDR3 is TGTGCCAGCAGTTCGGGGTCCTACGAGCAGTACTTC. It encodes CASSSGSYEQYF.

In DNA, the CDR3 is TGTGCCAGCTCACCAGGTCTGGGGACAGGCTTAACCTACGAGCAGTACTTC. Its translation is CASSPGLGTGLTYEQYF. This chain uses TRBV18 with TRBJ2-7; 8 bases match TRBD1. With V trimmed by 2 bases and J by 2 bases, 11 bases remained unmatched. Germline V lookup: CDR1 KGHSH, CDR2 LQKENI. The CDR3 loop spans 17 amino acids.

As regards this clone: The same CDR3 also results from other DNA sequences found in this sample. The chain is built from TRBV7-2 and TRBJ2-3; D may be TRBD1 (5 bases). Per germline, CDR1 SGHTA and CDR2 FQGNSA. CDR3 size: 13 residues. V lost 4 bases and J 5 bases, leaving 10 bases between the germline ends. CDR3 in DNA: TGTGCCAGCAGCTGGGGCCAAAGAGATACGCAGTATTTT. Translating gives CASSWGQRDTQYF.

This clone has ten or more counts. V usage is TRBV18 and J usage is TRBJ2-7; D unclear. Between the trimmed V and J ends, which lost 5 bases and 0 bases, there was a span of 8 bases. Germline CDR1 and CDR2: KGHSH and LQKENI. CDR3 size: 13 residues. The CDR3 spells CASSGRNSYEQYF. CDR3 DNA: TGTGCCAGCTCAGGTCGGAACTCCTACGAGCAGTACTTC.

The V gene is TRBV28, the J gene TRBJ1-2; 8 bases match TRBD1. V lost 7 bases, J lost 5 bases, and 12 bases stayed unmatched. The CDR3 contains 15 residues. Germline lookup yields CDR1 MDHEN and CDR2 SYDVKM. For the CDR3, the DNA is TGTGCCAGCAATTGGGCGCGGACAGGGTTTTATGGCTACACCTTC. Translating it yields CASNWARTGFYGYTF.

Many counts were recorded for this clone. The junction does not match germline at one end; this may be a read error. The rearrangement links TRBV5-6 to TRBJ2-7; the D gene is possibly TRBD1 (5 bases). Looked up from germline, CDR1 is SGHDT and CDR2 is YYEEEE. The CDR3 covers 12 residues. Written as DNA, the CDR3 is TGTGCCAGCAGCCGCTATACAGGATCGGATGACTTC. Its translation: CASSRYTGSDDF.

CDR3 loop: CASSSGQITYEQYF. The DNA of the CDR3 is TGCGCCAGCAGCTCCGGACAGATAACCTACGAGCAGTACTTC. J is TRBJ2-7 and V is TRBV5-1; perhaps TRBD1 as D (6 bases). The CDR3 runs 14 residues. The V gene's germline CDR1 is SGHRS and CDR2 YFSETQ. The germline V and J ends were trimmed by 3 bases and 2 bases, with 12 bases remaining between them.

To note about this clone: The junction and the germline gene differ at one end; a read error may be behind it. In DNA form, the CDR3 reads TGCGCCAGCAGCCAAGAACCACAGGGGGGGACAGATACGCAGTATTTT. Its protein product is CASSQEPQGGTDTQYF. The genes are TRBV7-2 and TRBJ2-3; possible D gene TRBD1, 8 bases. Per germline, CDR1 SGHTA and CDR2 FQGNSA. The CDR3 runs to 16 residues.

The chain combines TRBV2 with TRBJ1-5, with 9 bases fitting TRBD1. V was clipped by 7 bases and J by 4 bases; unmatched bases: 5. Germline V gene lookup returns CDR1 SNHLY and CDR2 FYNNEI. The CDR3 totals 14 residues. As DNA, the CDR3 is TGTGCCAGCATGGCCGGGACAGGGAATCAGCCCCAGCATTTT. As protein: CASMAGTGNQPQHF.

This chain links TRBV27 with TRBJ1-5; TRBD1 might be the D (6 bases). CDR3 length: 13 amino acids. Between the trimmed V and J ends, which lost 9 bases and 3 bases, there was a span of 12 bases. Germline values: CDR1 MNHEY, CDR2 SMNVEV (reference sequence). The chain's CDR3 is CASAGQNNQPQHF. CDR3 DNA: TGTGCCAGTGCCGGACAGAACAATCAGCCCCAGCATTTT.

The chain couples TRBV7-9 to TRBJ2-3; 12 bases match TRBD2. From germline, CDR1 is SEHNR and CDR2 FQNEAQ (reference sequence). The CDR3 extends over 15 amino acids. Unmatched junction bases numbered 5, after V lost 7 bases and J lost 3 bases. The CDR3 spells CASTQGTSGTDTQYF. The CDR3 nucleotides are TGTGCCAGCACCCAGGGGACTAGCGGGACAGATACGCAGTATTTT.

This clone was seen repeatedly, ten times or more. The chain combines TRBV14 with TRBJ1-1, with a tentative D call TRBD1 (5 bases). The V end was cut by 4 bases, the J end by 1 base, with 10 bases between. Germline-derived CDR1 and CDR2 are SGHDN and FVKESK. This CDR3 comprises 14 residues. CDR3 sequence (DNA): TGTGCCAGCAGCCGAGGGGAGGGGAACACTGAAGCTTTCTTT. It is translated as CASSRGEGNTEAFF.

The table lists this clone with many counts. The genes are TRBV10-3 and TRBJ1-5; 10 nucleotides agree with TRBD1. J gave up 4 bases and V 10 bases, and 4 bases lay outside the gene matches. CDR1 is ENHRY, CDR2 SYGVKD, per germline. This CDR3 contains 13 residues. CDR3 sequence: CARGTGENQPQHF. CDR3 DNA: TGTGCCAGGGGGACAGGGGAAAATCAGCCCCAGCATTTT.

V is TRBV28 and J is TRBJ2-1; 13 bases line up with TRBD2. V shed 7 bases, J shed 10 bases, and the junction held 13 bases outside the gene matches. The CDR3 has 16 residues. Germline loops: CDR1 MDHEN, CDR2 SYDVKM. The CDR3 DNA reads as TGTGCCAGCAAGACCGGACTAGCGGGAGAGGGTATGGAGCAGTTCTTC. Its protein product is CASKTGLAGEGMEQFF.